The 6 T cell receptor beta chains below come from one sample, sequenced in a study of read filtering for tumor transcriptome and immune sequencing. Molecular barcoded adaptors covering alpha/delta and beta/gamma chains were used on roughly 400 ng RNA. TCRdb ran MiXCR on the reads and lists one entry per CDR3 protein. The sample yields approximately 20,000 distinct CDR3 sequences, roughly 13% seen once. Sequences were obtained from a population of CD138-negative cells sorted from bone marrow. The receptors derive from a donor at least 40 years old with multiple myeloma.

This clonotype showed up many times. The chain is built from TRBV5-1 and TRBJ2-7, with TRBD1 identical over 11 bases. Unmatched junction bases numbered 5, after V lost 0 bases and J lost 6 bases. Looked up from germline, CDR1 is SGHRS and CDR2 is YFSETQ. The CDR3 totals 15 residues. The CDR3 DNA sequence: TGCGCCAGCAGCTTGGAAGGACAGGGGGCGTCCGAGCAGTACTTC. Residues: CASSLEGQGASEQYF.

In the case of this clonotype: Possible read error: a much larger clone is one base away. The genes are TRBV5-4 and TRBJ1-1; D not certain. Germline V gives CDR1 SGHNT, CDR2 YYREEE (reference sequence). CDR3 size: 13 residues. The chain's CDR3 is CASSLNPNTEASF. Here the CDR3 DNA reads TGTGCCAGCAGCTTAAACCCGAACACTGAAGCTTCCTTT.

This clonotype was picked up many times. The J gene is TRBJ2-1, the V gene TRBV11-2; either TRBD1 or TRBD2 may supply D (5 bases each). This CDR3 has 12 amino acids. Trimming shortened V by 6 bases and J by 6 bases, and 9 bases separated the two germline ends. CDR1 SGHAT and CDR2 FQNNGV come from the germline V gene. The CDR3 protein is CASRRGLNEQFF. The CDR3 coding sequence is TGTGCCAGCAGGAGGGGTCTCAATGAGCAGTTCTTC.

With regard to this clonotype: At one end the junction does not follow the germline gene, possibly because of a read error. The CDR3 DNA reads TGTGCCAGCAGCCAGCTGAGACGGGGACTAGACGGCGAGCGGTACTTC. As protein: CASSQLRRGLDGERYF. The V gene is TRBV3-1, the J gene TRBJ2-7; 8 nucleotides agree with TRBD2. The CDR3 consists of 16 residues. CDR1 is LGHDT and CDR2 is YNNKEL in the germline V gene (reference sequence).

This clonotype appeared many times. This sequence joins TRBV20-1 and TRBJ2-2; the match to TRBD2 covers 10 bases. CDR1 is DFQATT, CDR2 SNEGSKA, per germline (reference sequence). V was pared by 0 bases and J by 4 bases, with 8 bases of the junction left unmatched. CDR3 length: 17 residues. DNA for the CDR3: TGCAGTGCTAGAGACCCGAGGGCTAGCGGGAGCACCGGGGAGCTGTTTTTT. Translated, it gives CSARDPRASGSTGELFF.

With regard to this clonotype: Relative to the germline gene, one junction end is altered; a read error may explain this. The CDR3 sequence: CTSSEGGSSYEQYF. CDR3 bases: TGCACCAGCAGCGAAGGGGGTAGCTCCTACGAGCAGTATTTC. V is TRBV5-1 and J is TRBJ2-7, with a tentative D call TRBD1 (6 bases). The CDR3 totals 14 residues. Per the germline V gene, CDR1 is SGHRS and CDR2 is YFSETQ.